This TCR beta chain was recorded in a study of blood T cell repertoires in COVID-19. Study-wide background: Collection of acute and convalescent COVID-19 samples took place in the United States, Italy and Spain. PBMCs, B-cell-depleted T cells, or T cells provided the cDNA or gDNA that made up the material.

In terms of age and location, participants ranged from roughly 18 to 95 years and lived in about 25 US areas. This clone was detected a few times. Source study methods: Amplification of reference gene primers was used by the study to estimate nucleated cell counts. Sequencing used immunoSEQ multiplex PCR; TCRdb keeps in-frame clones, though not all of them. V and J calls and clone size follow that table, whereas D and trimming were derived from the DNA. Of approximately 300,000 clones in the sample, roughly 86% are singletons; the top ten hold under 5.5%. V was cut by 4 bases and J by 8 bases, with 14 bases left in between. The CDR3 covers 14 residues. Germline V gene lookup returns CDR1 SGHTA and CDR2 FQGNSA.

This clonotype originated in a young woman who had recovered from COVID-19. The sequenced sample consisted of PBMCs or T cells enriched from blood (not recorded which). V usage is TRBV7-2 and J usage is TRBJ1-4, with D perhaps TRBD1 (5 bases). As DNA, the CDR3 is TGTGCCAGCAGCTCGACACGGGAGGGGGAAAAACTGTTTTTT. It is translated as CASSSTREGEKLFF.